Below, one T cell receptor beta chain is given with its context. Antigen specificity is unknown. These data originate in a study of T-cell memory formation after mild COVID-19. Overall study context: Largely donor-specific TCR clusters were found.

TCR alpha and TCR beta cDNA libraries carrying sample barcodes and UMIs came from 5'RACE with constant-segment primers. Via MiXCR, TCRdb re-called the 5' RACE reads, giving one row per CDR3 protein. Among fewer than 650,000 distinct CDR3 sequences, 17% were seen once, and the ten largest hold around 7.8%. There are 15 residues in the CDR3. The trim removed 5 bases at V and 7 bases at J, leaving 9 bases unmatched. The germline V gene has CDR1 SGHTA and CDR2 FQGNSA. Notes on the study in general: Clones contracting day 15 to 85 were balanced CD4/CD8; later expanders leaned CD4+.

This TCR came from an adult woman who had mild COVID-19 (a few samples of this study predate the infection). Cell type and time point are not known. The V and J genes are TRBV7-2 and TRBJ2-7, with 12 bases fitting TRBD2. Material: PBMCs or a T cell subset sorted from them (not recorded which). The DNA of the CDR3 is TGTGCCAGCAGCACGGGACTAGCGGGCCTGGGGGAGCAGTACTTC. Protein product: CASSTGLAGLGEQYF.